This T cell receptor beta chain was observed in a study of early T cells in non-severe SARS-CoV-2 infection. Study-level points and caveats: VDJdb matching skewed toward anti-spike CD8 responses, missing private and CD4 specificities.

Attachment of unique molecular identifiers to individual cDNA molecules was performed. Using its own MiXCR run on the 5' RACE reads, TCRdb lists one record per CDR3 protein. The sample includes tens of thousands of distinct CDR3 sequences, 5.5% to 6.5% of them seen just once. This clonotype was counted at least ten times. Its antigen is still unknown. CDR3 length: 17 amino acids. Germline CDR1 and CDR2: PRHDT and FYEKMQ (reference sequence). V was cut by 4 bases and J by 4 bases, with 21 bases left in between. This receptor was obtained from an adult who was a healthcare worker with PCR-confirmed SARS-CoV-2 infection or an uninfected control (not recorded which). V is TRBV13 and J is TRBJ2-3; D not resolved. The sample was whole blood. The CDR3: CASSSISGPPRADTQYF. CDR3 sequence (DNA): TGTGCCAGCAGCTCGATATCCGGCCCCCCGAGAGCAGATACGCAGTATTTT.